This TCR beta chain derives from a study of molecular identifiers for immune sequencing clone quantification. A few counts support this clonotype. In TCRdb, the PCR reads were re-called with MiXCR into one record per CDR3 protein. The data hold about 500,000 distinct CDR3 sequences, with about 22% observed a single time. V lost 3 bases to trimming and J lost 4 bases; unmatched junction nucleotides: 6. Germline V CDR1 and CDR2: SGHDT, YYEEEE. The CDR3 has 15 residues. Sequenced: naive CD8+ T cells from blood, with Jurkat cell RNA spiked in. The subset is: FACS-sorted CD8+CD4-CCR7+CD45RA+ naive T cells. The gene calls are TRBV5-6 and TRBJ2-1, with 8 bases that match TRBD2. This clonotype originated in a human donor in good health. Some libraries in this study had Jurkat cell RNA spiked in. The CDR3 reads CASSWGTSLYNEQFF. DNA for the CDR3: TGTGCCAGCAGCTGGGGGACTAGTTTGTACAATGAGCAGTTCTTC.